The 20 T cell receptor beta chains given below trace back to one sample, sequenced in a study of blood T cell repertoires in COVID-19. Only in-frame clones appear in the TCRdb table, and some are missing; sequencing was by immunoSEQ multiplex PCR. The sample has about 200,000 clones, 70% to 90% seen once. Sequenced: peripheral blood. Source of these receptors: a man between 60 and 75 years old with active or convalescent COVID-19.

The V call is TRBV4-1, the J call TRBJ1-1; no firm D call. The ends were cut back, 4 bases at V and 4 bases at J, with 13 bases in the middle. This CDR3 is 14 amino acids long. The germline V gene encodes CDR1 MGHRA and CDR2 YSYEKL. Written as DNA, the CDR3 is TGCGCCAGCAGCCCCGAGCAGGTGGGCACTGAAGCTTTCTTT. This codes for CASSPEQVGTEAFF.

J is TRBJ1-6 and V is TRBV6-5; 7 nucleotides line up with TRBD1. Germline CDR1 and CDR2: MNHEY and SVGAGI. The CDR3 loop spans 13 amino acids. Trimming at V came to 8 bases and at J to 9 bases, leaving 7 bases not matched to a gene. The CDR3 nucleotides are TGTGCCAGCGTGAGGGGGCTCGGTTCACCCCTCCACTTT. Translating it yields CASVRGLGSPLHF.

V gene TRBV2 combines with J gene TRBJ2-1; possible D gene TRBD2, 5 bases. Trimming pared 6 bases from V and 4 bases from J, leaving 13 bases between. The CDR3 extends over 14 amino acids. Germline CDR1 SNHLY, CDR2 FYNNEI. CDR3 coding DNA: TGTGCCAGCAGCAAGAGGGCAATTTACAATGAGCAGTTCTTC. This gives the protein CASSKRAIYNEQFF.

The CDR3 DNA follows: TGTGCCAGCAGCTTAATGGGGGGGCCCCCCGCGGGCTACACCTTC. It is translated as CASSLMGGPPAGYTF. This rearrangement joins TRBV7-3 to TRBJ1-2, with D maybe TRBD1 (6 bases). V lost 1 base and J lost 8, with 17 bases in between. The CDR3 totals 15 residues. Germline V gene lookup returns CDR1 SGHTA and CDR2 FQGTGA.

The chain recombines TRBV29-1 with TRBJ1-5; TRBD1 matches at 10 bases. CDR1 is SQVTM, CDR2 ANQGSEA, per germline. The V gene end was trimmed by 4 bases and the J gene end by 5 bases; junction bases not matched to a gene: 2. This CDR3 is 13 amino acids long. CDR3 protein: CSVAGTGDQPQHF. CDR3 DNA sequence: TGCAGCGTTGCCGGGACAGGGGATCAGCCCCAGCATTTT.

This clone was found a few times. V and J are TRBV7-9 and TRBJ1-3, with D unresolved. Between the trimmed V and J ends, which lost 5 bases and 4 bases, there was a span of 15 bases. The CDR3 is 15 amino acids. Germline loops: CDR1 SEHNR, CDR2 FQNEAQ (reference sequence). As DNA, the CDR3 is TGTGCCAGCAGCCCCCCCGGGAGATGGGGAAACACCATATATTTT. Residues: CASSPPGRWGNTIYF.

The J gene is TRBJ1-1, the V gene TRBV18; 9 bases are a match to TRBD1. This CDR3 spans 15 amino acids. The junction had 6 bases not matched to a gene; V was cut back by 3 bases and J by 4 bases. Per germline, CDR1 KGHSH and CDR2 LQKENI. CDR3 DNA: TGTGCCAGCTCACCTGTCGGGACAGGGATCACTGAAGCTTTCTTT. This sequence encodes CASSPVGTGITEAFF.

J is TRBJ2-7 and V is TRBV11-2; 9 bases fit TRBD1. V gave up 3 bases and J gave up 7 bases; unmatched junction bases: 7. This CDR3 has 14 residues. Germline-derived CDR1 and CDR2 are SGHAT and FQNNGV. The CDR3 DNA sequence: TGTGCCAGCAGCTTCGGGACAGGGATTTTAGAGCAGTACTTC. The encoded protein is CASSFGTGILEQYF. The complete variable domain, with remaining parts taken from reference TRBV11-2 and TRBJ2-7, reads EAGVAQSPRYKIIEKRQSVAFWCNPISGHATLYWYQQILGQGPKLLIQFQNNGVVDDSQLPKDRFSAERLKGVDSTLKIQPAKLEDSAVYLCASSFGTGILEQYFGPGTRLTVT.

V usage is TRBV11-2 and J usage is TRBJ2-7, with 8 bases lining up with TRBD1. The CDR3 loop spans 12 amino acids. V lost 5 bases and J lost 7; bases outside the gene matches: 4. Germline CDR1 reads SGHAT; CDR2 reads FQNNGV. CDR3 region: CASSLRDREQYF. DNA for the CDR3: TGTGCCAGCAGCCTAAGGGACAGGGAGCAGTACTTC.

About this clone: Other nucleotide sequences from this sample produce the same CDR3. This chain uses TRBV5-1 with TRBJ2-5; 13 bases agree with TRBD2. The CDR3 is made up of 15 amino acids. V shed 4 bases and J 2 bases; nucleotides not matched to a gene: 2. Per the germline V gene, CDR1 is SGHRS and CDR2 is YFSETQ. The chain's CDR3 is CASSLGLAGQETQYF. In nucleotides, the CDR3 is TGCGCCAGCAGCCTGGGACTAGCGGGGCAAGAGACCCAGTACTTC.

V gene TRBV9 combines with J gene TRBJ2-3, with 9 bases identical to TRBD2. V was pared by 0 bases and J by 3 bases, with 5 bases of the junction left unmatched. This CDR3 is built from 16 residues. Germline-derived CDR1 and CDR2 are SGDLS and YYNGEE. The CDR3: CASSVAPRGGTDTQYF. CDR3 nucleotide sequence: TGTGCCAGCAGCGTAGCCCCGCGGGGGGGGACAGATACGCAGTATTTT.

The gene calls are TRBV5-1 and TRBJ1-1; D not resolved. This CDR3 is 14 amino acids long. Germline lookup yields CDR1 SGHRS and CDR2 YFSETQ. The V end was cut by 0 bases, the J end by 2 bases, with 8 bases between. The CDR3 loop reads CASSLDGKNTEAFF. DNA of the CDR3: TGCGCCAGCAGCTTGGACGGGAAAAACACTGAAGCTTTCTTT.

The genes are TRBV19 and TRBJ2-7; D is unclear. The germline V gene encodes CDR1 LNHDA and CDR2 SQIVND (reference sequence). CDR3 length: 14 amino acids. V was trimmed by 2 bases and J by 4 bases, leaving 12 bases between them. CDR3 DNA sequence: TGTGCCAGTAGTATAAAGGTAGGAGTGTACGAGCAGTACTTC. Translation gives CASSIKVGVYEQYF. The full variable domain, rest sourced from reference TRBV19 and TRBJ2-7, is DGGITQSPKYLFRKEGQNVTLSCEQNLNHDAMYWYRQDPGQGLRLIYYSQIVNDFQKGDIAEGYSVSREKKESFPLTVTSAQKNPTAFYLCASSIKVGVYEQYFGPGTRLTVT.

The gene calls are TRBV28 and TRBJ1-6; D not certain. Per germline, CDR1 MDHEN and CDR2 SYDVKM. The CDR3 has 15 residues. The V end was cut by 1 base, the J end by 3 bases, with 7 bases between. This CDR3 is CASSLSYNYNSPLHF. The CDR3 nucleotides are TGTGCCAGCAGTTTATCTTACAACTATAATTCACCCCTCCACTTT.

This chain's CDR3 is CASSQHSSGGSNEQFF. DNA of the CDR3: TGTGCCAGCAGCCAACACTCGAGCGGGGGGTCGAATGAGCAGTTCTTC. V usage is TRBV7-6 and J usage is TRBJ2-1, with 9 bases lining up with TRBD2. The germline gives CDR1 SGHVS, CDR2 FNYEAQ. This CDR3 is 16 amino acids long. Unmatched junction bases numbered 12, after V lost 5 bases and J lost 7 bases.

The chain carries TRBV2 and TRBJ1-4; D possibly corresponds to TRBD1 (5 bases). CDR3 length: 16 amino acids. Germline assignment: CDR1 SNHLY and CDR2 FYNNEI. V lost 3 bases, J lost 0 bases, and 11 bases lay in between. The CDR3 DNA follows: TGTGCCAGCAGTGATAACAGGCCGGCAACTAATGAAAAACTGTTTTTT. Translating it yields CASSDNRPATNEKLFF.

This chain links TRBV3-1 (or the pseudogene TRBV3-2) with TRBJ2-5; 8 bases align to TRBD2. Germline V gives CDR1 LGHDT, CDR2 YNNKEL (reference sequence). This CDR3 is built from 15 residues. The ends lost 6 bases at V and 1 base at J; junction bases unmatched: 7. CDR3 in amino acids: CASRALAGTQETQYF. For the CDR3, the DNA is TGTGCCAGCAGAGCCTTAGCGGGAACCCAAGAGACCCAGTACTTC.

The CDR3 loop is CASSPVQRGGRETQYF. The CDR3 coding sequence is TGTGCCAGCAGCCCAGTCCAGCGGGGGGGCCGAGAGACCCAGTACTTC. The chain has TRBV7-2 and TRBJ2-5; 10 nucleotides match TRBD2. Trimming cost V 5 bases and J 4 bases; bases outside gene matches: 10. CDR3 length: 16 amino acids. Germline V gene lookup returns CDR1 SGHTA and CDR2 FQGNSA.

This clone was counted a few times. This chain connects TRBV18 to TRBJ1-1; 7 positions agree with TRBD1. Losses at the gene ends were 2 bases for V and 5 bases for J; bases not matched to a gene: 5. The CDR3 is 14 residues long. Germline CDR1 KGHSH, CDR2 LQKENI. The CDR3 reads CASSPSGGRTEAFF. Written as DNA, the CDR3 is TGTGCCAGCTCACCATCAGGGGGGCGAACTGAAGCTTTCTTT.

The V gene is TRBV3-1 (or the pseudogene TRBV3-2), the J gene TRBJ2-3, with a possible D match to TRBD2 (5 bases). There are 12 residues in the CDR3. V lost 5 bases, J lost 14 bases, and 17 bases lay in between. CDR1 and CDR2 from the germline V gene are LGHDT and YNNKEL (reference sequence). The CDR3 DNA is TGTGCCAGCAGCGCCCGAACTAGTTTGGCGTATTTT. Translating gives CASSARTSLAYF.